The T cell receptor beta chain described here comes from a study of blood T cell repertoires in COVID-19. At the level of the study: Samples of COVID-19 (acute and convalescent) were obtained from the United States, Italy and Spain. In each case, the material was cDNA or gDNA derived from T cells, B-cell-depleted T cells, or PBMCs.

Authors' analysis steps: Estimated nucleated cell counts came from reference gene primer amplification. Only in-frame clones appear in the TCRdb table, and some are missing; sequencing was by immunoSEQ multiplex PCR. That table supplies the V and J calls and clone size; D and trimming were determined from the DNA. The sample lists tens of thousands of clones; more than 70% were seen once. Germline CDR1 is MDHEN and CDR2 is SYDVKM. The J segment lost 5 bases and the V segment lost 6 bases, leaving 8 bases of the junction unmatched. The CDR3 consists of 15 residues. The sequencing sample was made of peripheral blood. The TCR sequence derives from a woman of 80 years or more with active COVID-19. The chain recombines TRBV28 with TRBJ2-2, with 8 bases lining up with TRBD2. This CDR3 is CASRIGTRDTGELFF. CDR3 DNA sequence: TGTGCCAGCAGGATAGGGACTAGAGATACCGGGGAGCTGTTTTTT.